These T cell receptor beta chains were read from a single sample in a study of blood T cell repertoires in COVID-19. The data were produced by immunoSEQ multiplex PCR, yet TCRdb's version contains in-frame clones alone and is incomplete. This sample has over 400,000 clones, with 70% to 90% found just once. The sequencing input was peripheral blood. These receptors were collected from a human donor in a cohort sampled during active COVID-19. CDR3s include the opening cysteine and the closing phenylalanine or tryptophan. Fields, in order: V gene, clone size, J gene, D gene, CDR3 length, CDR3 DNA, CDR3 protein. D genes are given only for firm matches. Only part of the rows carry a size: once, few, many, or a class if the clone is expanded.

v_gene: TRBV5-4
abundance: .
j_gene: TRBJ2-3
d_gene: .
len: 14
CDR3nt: TGTGCCAGCAGTCGGACAGTGAGCACAGATACGCAGTATTTT
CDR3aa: CASSRTVSTDTQYF

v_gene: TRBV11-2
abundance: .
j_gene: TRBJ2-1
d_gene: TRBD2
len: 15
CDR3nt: TGTGCCAGCAGCTGGGCCGGGGGGGCCTACAATGAGCAGTTCTTC
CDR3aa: CASSWAGGAYNEQFF

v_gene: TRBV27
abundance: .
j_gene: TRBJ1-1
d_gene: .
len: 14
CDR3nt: TGTGCCAGCACCAGGACAGTAATGAACACTGAAGCTTTCTTT
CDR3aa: CASTRTVMNTEAFF

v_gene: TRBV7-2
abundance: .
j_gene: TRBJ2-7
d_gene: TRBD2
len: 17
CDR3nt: TGTGCCAGCAGCTTAGCTGAAGTACCGGGACTAGTCTACGAGCAGTACTTC
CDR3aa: CASSLAEVPGLVYEQYF

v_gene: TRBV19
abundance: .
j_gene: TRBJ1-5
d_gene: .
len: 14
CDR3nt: TGTGCCAGTAGTGCTTCAGGGGCCAATCAGCCCCAGCATTTT
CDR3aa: CASSASGANQPQHF

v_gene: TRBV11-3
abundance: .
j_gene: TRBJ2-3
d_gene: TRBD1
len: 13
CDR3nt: TGTGCCAGCCAGGGGGAAAGCACAGATACGCAGTATTTT
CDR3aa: CASQGESTDTQYF

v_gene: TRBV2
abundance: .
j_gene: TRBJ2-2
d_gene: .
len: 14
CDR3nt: TGTGCCAGCAGTGGTAGCGGCAACACCGGGGAGCTGTTTTTT
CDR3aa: CASSGSGNTGELFF

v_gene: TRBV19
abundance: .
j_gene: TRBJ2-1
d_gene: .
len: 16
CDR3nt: TGTGCCAGTAGTATGGGAGGCCCTAGCTCCTACAATGAGCAGTTCTTC
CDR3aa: CASSMGGPSSYNEQFF

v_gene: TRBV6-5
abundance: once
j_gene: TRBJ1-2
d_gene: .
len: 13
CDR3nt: TGTGCCAGCATGCCGGGTTTCTCGAGAGGCTACACCTTC
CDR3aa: CASMPGFSRGYTF

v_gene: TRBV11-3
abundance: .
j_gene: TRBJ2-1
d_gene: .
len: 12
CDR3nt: TGTGCCAGCAGCTTAGGAGTGATTGAGCAGTTCTTC
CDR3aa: CASSLGVIEQFF

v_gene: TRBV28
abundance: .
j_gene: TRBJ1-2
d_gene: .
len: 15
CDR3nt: TGTGCCAGCACCACTCGGGGGGGAAGTTCCTATGGCTACACCTTC
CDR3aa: CASTTRGGSSYGYTF

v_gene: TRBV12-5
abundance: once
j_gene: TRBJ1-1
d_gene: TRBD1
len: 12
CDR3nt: TGTGCTAGTGGCCGGACAGGAGACGAAGCTTTCTTT
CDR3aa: CASGRTGDEAFF

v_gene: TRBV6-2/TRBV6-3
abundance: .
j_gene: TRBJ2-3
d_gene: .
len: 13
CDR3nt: TGTGCCAGCAGCCAAGGGGGGGCGTATACGCAGTATTTT
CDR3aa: CASSQGGAYTQYF

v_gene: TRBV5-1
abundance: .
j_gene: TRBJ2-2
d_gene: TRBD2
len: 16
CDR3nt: TGCGCCAGCAGCTTTCGGCTAGCGGGAGTCACCGGGGAGCTGTTTTTT
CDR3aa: CASSFRLAGVTGELFF

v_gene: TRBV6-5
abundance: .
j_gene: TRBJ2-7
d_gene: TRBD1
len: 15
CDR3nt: TGTGCCAGCAGTTACCGGGGACAGACTTCCTACGAGCAGTACTTC
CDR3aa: CASSYRGQTSYEQYF

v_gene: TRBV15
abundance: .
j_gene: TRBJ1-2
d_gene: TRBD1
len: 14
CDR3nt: TGTGCCACCAGCAGAGGACAGGGAGTGGGAGGCTACACCTTC
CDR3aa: CATSRGQGVGGYTF

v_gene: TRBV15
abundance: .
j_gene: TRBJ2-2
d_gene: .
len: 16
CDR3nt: TGTGCCACCAGCGATGGGGGCGGGGGCAACACCGGGGAGCTGTTTTTT
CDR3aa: CATSDGGGGNTGELFF

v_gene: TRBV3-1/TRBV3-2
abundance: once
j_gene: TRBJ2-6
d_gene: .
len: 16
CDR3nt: TGTGCCAGCAGCCAAGTTCCAGCGAGCGGGGCCAACGTCCTGACTTTC
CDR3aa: CASSQVPASGANVLTF

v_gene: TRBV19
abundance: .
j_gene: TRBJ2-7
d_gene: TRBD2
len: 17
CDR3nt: TGTGCCAGTAGTACAGTGGCGGGGGGGGCCCGTTCCTACGAGCAGTACTTC
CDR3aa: CASSTVAGGARSYEQYF

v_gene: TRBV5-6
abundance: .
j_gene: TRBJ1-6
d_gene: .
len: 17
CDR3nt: TGTGCCAGCAGCGCACAACAGGAGGGCTCCTATAATTCACCCCTCCACTTT
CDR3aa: CASSAQQEGSYNSPLHF

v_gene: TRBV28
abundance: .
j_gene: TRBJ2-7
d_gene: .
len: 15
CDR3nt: TGTGCCAGCAGGAGTAGCGGACTCTCCTCCTACGAGCAGTACTTC
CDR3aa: CASRSSGLSSYEQYF

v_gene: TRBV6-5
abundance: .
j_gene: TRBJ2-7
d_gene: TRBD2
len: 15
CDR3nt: TGTGCCAGCAGTTATAGCGGGAGGAGCTCCTACGAGCAGTACTTC
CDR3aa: CASSYSGRSSYEQYF

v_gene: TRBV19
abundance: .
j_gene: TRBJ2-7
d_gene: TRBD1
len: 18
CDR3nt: TGTGCCAGTAGTCCGAGAATCTGGGCTCCCGGGACAGTCTACGAGCAGTACTTC
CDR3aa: CASSPRIWAPGTVYEQYF

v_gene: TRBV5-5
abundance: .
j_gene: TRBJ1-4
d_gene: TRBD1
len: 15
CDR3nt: TGTGCCAGCTCAGGACAGGGCCTAACTAATGAAAAACTGTTTTTT
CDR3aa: CASSGQGLTNEKLFF

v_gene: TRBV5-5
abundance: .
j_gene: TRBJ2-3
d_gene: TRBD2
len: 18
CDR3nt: TGTGCCAGCAGCCTGACACTAGCGGGAGGCCCGAGATCTGATACGCAGTATTTT
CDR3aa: CASSLTLAGGPRSDTQYF

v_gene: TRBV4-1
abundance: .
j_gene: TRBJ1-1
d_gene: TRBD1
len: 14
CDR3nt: TGCGCCAGCAGCCGATTACAGGGGTACACTGAAGCTTTCTTT
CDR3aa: CASSRLQGYTEAFF

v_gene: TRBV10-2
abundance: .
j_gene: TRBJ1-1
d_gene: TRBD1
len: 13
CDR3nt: TGCGCCACCTGGACAGGGAGTAACACTGAAGCTTTCTTT
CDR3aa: CATWTGSNTEAFF

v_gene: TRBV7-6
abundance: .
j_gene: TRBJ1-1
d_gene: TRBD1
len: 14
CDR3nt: TGTGCCAGCAGCTTAGAGACAGGGGGCACTGAAGCTTTCTTT
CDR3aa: CASSLETGGTEAFF

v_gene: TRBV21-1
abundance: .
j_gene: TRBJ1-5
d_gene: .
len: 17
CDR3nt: TGTGCCAGCAGCAAAACAATATGGGCAGGAAGAGGGCAGCCCCAGCATTTT
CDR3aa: CASSKTIWAGRGQPQHF

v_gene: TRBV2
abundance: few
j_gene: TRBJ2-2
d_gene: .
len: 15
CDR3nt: TGTGCCAGCAGTCCCAACTATGCGGGAACCGGGGAGCTGTTTTTT
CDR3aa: CASSPNYAGTGELFF

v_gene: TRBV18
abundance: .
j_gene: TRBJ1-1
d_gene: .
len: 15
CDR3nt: TGTGCCAGCTCACCAGATCCTGGGGAGAGCACTGAAGCTTTCTTT
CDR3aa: CASSPDPGESTEAFF

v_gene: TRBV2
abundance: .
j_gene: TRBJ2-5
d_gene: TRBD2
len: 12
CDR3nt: TGTGCCAGCCGACGACTAGCGGGCTTTGAGTACTTC
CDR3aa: CASRRLAGFEYF

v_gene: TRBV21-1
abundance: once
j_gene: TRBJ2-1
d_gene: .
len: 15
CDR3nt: TGTGCCAGCAGCTGGGCGCCCGAGCCAAACAATGAGCAGTTCTTC
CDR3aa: CASSWAPEPNNEQFF

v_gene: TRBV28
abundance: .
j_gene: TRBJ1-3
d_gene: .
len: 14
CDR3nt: TGTGCCAGCGGAGTACTGAGAGCTGGAAACACCATATATTTT
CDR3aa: CASGVLRAGNTIYF